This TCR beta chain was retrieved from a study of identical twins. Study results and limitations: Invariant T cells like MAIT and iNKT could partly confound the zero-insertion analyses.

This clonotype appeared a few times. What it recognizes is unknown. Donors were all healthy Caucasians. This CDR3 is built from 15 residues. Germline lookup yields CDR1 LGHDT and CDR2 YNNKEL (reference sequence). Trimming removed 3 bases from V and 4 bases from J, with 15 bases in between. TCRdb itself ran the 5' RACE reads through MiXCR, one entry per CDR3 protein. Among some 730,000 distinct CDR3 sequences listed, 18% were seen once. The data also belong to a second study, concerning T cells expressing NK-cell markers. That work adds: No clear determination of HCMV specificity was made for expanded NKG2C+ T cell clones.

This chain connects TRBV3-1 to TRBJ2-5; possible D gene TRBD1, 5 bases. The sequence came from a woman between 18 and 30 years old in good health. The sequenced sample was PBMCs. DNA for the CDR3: TGTGCCAGCAGCCAGACTCGACTTAGGGGAGAGACCCAGTACTTC. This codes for CASSQTRLRGETQYF.